This T cell receptor beta chain comes out of a study of shared T cell receptors in the human thymus. Libraries were prepared by immunoSEQ multiplex PCR; TCRdb keeps only in-frame clonotypes and omits some of them. The sample holds hundreds of thousands of clones; approximately 85% are singletons and the top ten take around 0.0099%. These sequences were also reported in another study, on human thymus T cells. That work adds: Finnish infants who were healthy and having corrective surgery for congenital heart defects made up the donors. Resections were taken during corrective heart surgery, and the thymus tissue came from these.

Sequencing input: thymocytes. This TCR was recovered from a girl younger than two with a congenital heart defect.

CDR3 region: CASKGDGDYYGYTF. CDR3 bases: TGTGCCAGCAAGGGGGACGGTGACTACTATGGCTACACCTTC. The chain joins TRBV5-8 to TRBJ1-2; D perhaps matches TRBD1 (6 bases). Germline V CDR1 and CDR2: SGHTS, YDEGEE. This CDR3 has 14 residues. V was cut by 6 bases and J by 3 bases, with 15 bases left in between.